The next 15 T cell receptor beta chains were all read from a single sample in a study of T cell responses to AZD1222 COVID-19 vaccine. Sequencing was performed with immunoSEQ multiplex PCR; in TCRdb, only in-frame clones are kept and a portion is missing. There are 100,000 or so clones in the sample; around 87% occur only once, and around 3% lies in the top ten. The material sequenced was peripheral blood, taken on day 0 of AZD1222 vaccination. The receptors derive from an adult in good health.

The gene calls are TRBV6-5 and TRBJ1-2; 8 positions agree with TRBD1. This CDR3 comprises 13 residues. The germline CDR1 and CDR2 sequences are MNHEY and SVGAGI. Trimming took 6 bases from V and 11 from J; bases not matched to a gene: 11. The CDR3 nucleotides are TGTGCCAGCAGGACGGACAGGGTAGGAGGTTACACCTTC. Encoded protein: CASRTDRVGGYTF.

This rearrangement joins TRBV30 to TRBJ1-1; TRBD1 is a possible D gene (6 bases). From germline, CDR1 is GTSNPN and CDR2 SVGIG (reference sequence). The ends were cut back, 8 bases at V and 1 base at J, with 20 bases in the middle. This CDR3 comprises 15 residues. CDR3 DNA sequence: TGTGCCCAACGATTTGGGGGCAGAACGAACACTGAAGCTTTCTTT. As protein: CAQRFGGRTNTEAFF.

This chain joins TRBV5-6 and TRBJ2-6, with unresolved D. The germline V gene encodes CDR1 SGHDT and CDR2 YYEEEE. This CDR3 is 14 amino acids long. V gave up 3 bases and J gave up 1 base, with 5 bases separating them. Written as DNA, the CDR3 is TGTGCCAGCAGCTACGTTTCTGGGGCCAACGTCCTGACTTTC. Amino acids: CASSYVSGANVLTF.

The gene calls are TRBV5-1 and TRBJ2-2, with D tentatively TRBD2 (6 bases). There are 16 residues in the CDR3. V dropped 4 bases and J dropped 2 bases, with 15 bases sitting between them. The germline V gene has CDR1 SGHRS and CDR2 YFSETQ. The chain's CDR3 is CASSRPGGINTGELFF. The CDR3 DNA sequence: TGCGCCAGCAGCCGGCCCGGAGGGATCAACACCGGGGAGCTGTTTTTT.

The chain has TRBV28 and TRBJ1-6; D ambiguous. V was trimmed by 11 bases and J by 0 bases, leaving 11 bases between them. Germline V gene lookup returns CDR1 MDHEN and CDR2 SYDVKM. The CDR3 has 14 residues. As DNA, the CDR3 is TGTGCCCTTTCGGGAGGCTCCTATAATTCACCCCTCCACTTT. It specifies CALSGGSYNSPLHF.

V is TRBV11-3 and J is TRBJ2-3; no clear D. Germline loops: CDR1 SGHNT, CDR2 YENEEA. V was pared by 2 bases and J by 1 base, with 7 bases between. The CDR3 runs to 14 residues. The CDR3 here is CASSLSSGTDTQYF. CDR3 DNA: TGTGCCAGCAGCTTAAGCAGCGGCACAGATACGCAGTATTTT.

The CDR3 spells CAITEGTVGGYTF. In DNA form, the CDR3 reads TGTGCCATCACGGAGGGGACGGTGGGAGGCTACACCTTC. The chain combines TRBV10-3 with TRBJ1-2; possible D gene TRBD1, 5 bases. Germline CDR1 ENHRY, CDR2 SYGVKD. This CDR3 is 13 amino acids long. Deletions cut 7 bases from V and 8 bases from J, with 17 bases between.

The chain combines TRBV5-1 with TRBJ1-6, with 7 bases identical to TRBD1. Germline CDR1 is SGHRS and CDR2 is YFSETQ. J lost 9 bases, V lost 3 bases, and 6 bases had no gene match. CDR3 length: 14 amino acids. CDR3 DNA sequence: TGCGCCAGCAGCTCCTGGGACAGCTCTTCACCCCTCCACTTT. This translates into CASSSWDSSSPLHF. The full variable domain, in which reference TRBV5-1 and TRBJ1-6 provide the parts outside the CDR3, is KAGVTQTPRYLIKTRGQQVTLSCSPISGHRSVSWYQQTPGQGLQFLFEYFSETQRNKGNFPGRFSGRQFSNSRSEMNVSTLELGDSALYLCASSSWDSSSPLHFGNGTRLTVT.

The chain has TRBV27 and TRBJ2-1, with D uncertain. The CDR3 spans 15 residues. CDR1 MNHEY and CDR2 SMNVEV come from the germline V gene (reference sequence). V was shortened by 5 bases and J by 0 bases, with 11 bases between the two germline ends. As DNA, the CDR3 is TGTGCCAGCAGTGCCTCTTGGAGCTCCTACAATGAGCAGTTCTTC. Protein product: CASSASWSSYNEQFF.

The chain uses TRBV29-1 and TRBJ2-1, with 7 bases lining up with TRBD2. Trimming cost V 0 bases and J 5 bases; bases outside gene matches: 10. This CDR3 region has 16 residues. Germline CDR1 and CDR2: SQVTM and ANQGSEA. The CDR3 is CSVEDPRQGGNNEQFF. The CDR3 DNA sequence: TGCAGCGTTGAAGACCCACGGCAGGGAGGGAACAATGAGCAGTTCTTC.

This rearrangement joins TRBV2 to TRBJ2-7, with D unclear. The length of the CDR3 is 12 residues. V shed 2 bases and J shed 5 bases, with 7 bases lying between them. From germline, CDR1 is SNHLY and CDR2 FYNNEI. The CDR3 nucleotides are TGTGCCAGCAGTGAAATTCCGCACGAGCAGTACTTC. It codes for CASSEIPHEQYF.

This chain joins TRBV20-1 and TRBJ2-5, with D perhaps matching TRBD2 (5 bases). The germline V and J ends were trimmed by 3 bases and 5 bases, with 10 bases remaining between them. Germline V gene data show CDR1 as DFQATT and CDR2 as SNEGSKA (reference sequence). CDR3 size: 12 residues. The CDR3 is CSASMGAETQYF. CDR3 DNA sequence: TGCAGTGCTAGTATGGGAGCGGAGACCCAGTACTTC.

A single count supports this clone. The chain links TRBV30 to TRBJ1-3, with 7 bases identical to TRBD1. Germline V gene sequence: CDR1 GTSNPN, CDR2 SVGIG (reference sequence). This CDR3 is built from 15 residues. The J segment lost 3 bases and the V segment lost 4 bases, leaving 9 bases of the junction unmatched. CDR3 nucleotides: TGTGCCTGGAAAGGCGAGGGGGCGATTGGAAACACCATATATTTT. Translated: CAWKGEGAIGNTIYF.

This clone appeared once. This rearrangement joins TRBV5-6 to TRBJ1-2; 8 nucleotides agree with TRBD1. Trimming at V came to 5 bases and at J to 7 bases, leaving 7 bases not matched to a gene. CDR1 SGHDT and CDR2 YYEEEE come from the germline V gene. The CDR3 loop spans 13 amino acids. The CDR3 nucleotides are TGTGCCAGCAGTTCTCAGGGGGCTGGTGGCTACACCTTC. Translation: CASSSQGAGGYTF.

The gene calls are TRBV6-6 and TRBJ2-2, with D tentatively TRBD2 (6 bases). Germline V lookup: CDR1 MNHNY, CDR2 SVGAGI (reference sequence). This CDR3 comprises 14 residues. Deletions cut 0 bases from V and 8 bases from J, with 10 bases between. The DNA for the CDR3 is TGTGCCAGCAGTTACTCGACGGGGGTTGGGGAGCTGTTTTTT. It translates to CASSYSTGVGELFF.